The rows below give T cell receptor beta chains drawn from one sample of a study of T cell changes during pregnancy in multiple sclerosis. Assay: immunoSEQ multiplex PCR; the TCRdb copy retains only in-frame clones and omits some. The table includes under 40,000 clones, 85% to 95% detected once. The starting material was CD8+ T cells from peripheral blood mononuclear cells, obtained in the third trimester of pregnancy. The origin of the receptors is a female donor with multiple sclerosis, enrolled in a pregnancy study. The CDR3 runs from the conserved cysteine through the conserved F or W. Fields, in order: clone size, V gene, D gene, J gene, CDR3 DNA, CDR3 protein. A D gene is named only where the DNA matches it firmly. Size is omitted from some rows. Given values are once, few, many or a class for expanded clones.

clone_size: NA
v_call: TRBV27
d_call: NA
j_call: TRBJ1-1
cdr3_nt: TGTGCCAGCAGTTTATCGTCGGGAAACACTGAAGCTTTCTTT
cdr3_aa: CASSLSSGNTEAFF

clone_size: NA
v_call: TRBV10-3
d_call: NA
j_call: TRBJ2-3
cdr3_nt: TGTGCCATCAGTGGGTCGCCAGAGGATACAGATACGCAGTATTTT
cdr3_aa: CAISGSPEDTDTQYF

clone_size: NA
v_call: TRBV25-1
d_call: TRBD1
j_call: TRBJ1-2
cdr3_nt: TGTGCCAGCAGTGGCGGGGACAGCGATTATGGCTACACCTTC
cdr3_aa: CASSGGDSDYGYTF

clone_size: medium-sized
v_call: TRBV6-1
d_call: NA
j_call: TRBJ2-7
cdr3_nt: TGTGCCAGCATTCGCTCCTACGAGCAGTACTTC
cdr3_aa: CASIRSYEQYF

clone_size: once
v_call: TRBV6-5
d_call: TRBD1
j_call: TRBJ2-6
cdr3_nt: TGTGCCAGCGGGGAAGGGGGCGCTGGGGCCAACGTCCTGACTTTC
cdr3_aa: CASGEGGAGANVLTF

clone_size: NA
v_call: TRBV7-2
d_call: TRBD1
j_call: TRBJ1-2
cdr3_nt: TGTGCCAGCAGCCGGGAGCGGACAGGGGACCTAATAGCTAACTATGGCTACACCTTC
cdr3_aa: CASSRERTGDLIANYGYTF

clone_size: NA
v_call: TRBV6-6
d_call: TRBD1
j_call: TRBJ1-4
cdr3_nt: TGTGCCAGCAGTTACACTAGGGGGCAAACTAATGAAAAACTGTTTTTT
cdr3_aa: CASSYTRGQTNEKLFF

clone_size: once
v_call: TRBV15
d_call: NA
j_call: TRBJ1-3
cdr3_nt: TGTGCCACCAGCAGAGATAAGGGGTTCTCTGGAAACACCATATATTTT
cdr3_aa: CATSRDKGFSGNTIYF

clone_size: NA
v_call: TRBV4-1
d_call: NA
j_call: TRBJ2-1
cdr3_nt: TGCGCCAGCAGCCAAGCCACATACAATGAGCAGTTCTTC
cdr3_aa: CASSQATYNEQFF

clone_size: NA
v_call: TRBV11-2
d_call: TRBD2
j_call: TRBJ2-1
cdr3_nt: TGTGCCAGCAGCTTAGCCCACCTACGATCTAGCGGGGGGGGGAATGAGCAGTTCTTC
cdr3_aa: CASSLAHLRSSGGGNEQFF

clone_size: NA
v_call: TRBV19
d_call: NA
j_call: TRBJ2-3
cdr3_nt: TGTGCCAGTAGCATGACAGGAGATACGCAGTATTTT
cdr3_aa: CASSMTGDTQYF

clone_size: once
v_call: TRBV7-3
d_call: NA
j_call: TRBJ2-1
cdr3_nt: TGTGCCAGCAGCGCCGGGACTCCTAATGAGCAGTTCTTC
cdr3_aa: CASSAGTPNEQFF

clone_size: NA
v_call: TRBV5-1
d_call: NA
j_call: TRBJ1-1
cdr3_nt: TGCGCCAGCAGCCCGCCGACGGGAGTACCTGAAGCTTTCTTT
cdr3_aa: CASSPPTGVPEAFF

clone_size: NA
v_call: TRBV9
d_call: TRBD1
j_call: TRBJ2-1
cdr3_nt: TGTGCCAGCAGCGACGGGGGGACAGGGATCAATGAGCAGTTCTTC
cdr3_aa: CASSDGGTGINEQFF

clone_size: NA
v_call: TRBV4-1
d_call: TRBD2
j_call: TRBJ2-1
cdr3_nt: TGCGCCAGCAGCCTGGGAGGGACTGGATACTCCTACAATGAGCAGTTCTTC
cdr3_aa: CASSLGGTGYSYNEQFF

clone_size: NA
v_call: TRBV14
d_call: TRBD1
j_call: TRBJ1-1
cdr3_nt: TGTGCCAGCAGCCAAGGGACAGGGCGGACTGAAGCTTTCTTT
cdr3_aa: CASSQGTGRTEAFF

clone_size: NA
v_call: TRBV6-1
d_call: NA
j_call: TRBJ2-5
cdr3_nt: TGTGCCAGCACCTCGGCGGCCCAAGAGACCCAGTACTTC
cdr3_aa: CASTSAAQETQYF

clone_size: NA
v_call: TRBV4-1
d_call: NA
j_call: TRBJ1-5
cdr3_nt: TGCGCCAGCAGCCAATTCGTAGGCAATCAGCCCCAGCATTTT
cdr3_aa: CASSQFVGNQPQHF

clone_size: few
v_call: TRBV7-9
d_call: TRBD1
j_call: TRBJ1-1
cdr3_nt: TGTGCCAGCAGCGAGGACAGGGGGCTTTCTGAAGCTTTCTTT
cdr3_aa: CASSEDRGLSEAFF

clone_size: NA
v_call: TRBV19
d_call: TRBD1
j_call: TRBJ1-6
cdr3_nt: TGTGCCAGTACCCAACAGGGGGCCGGTTCACCCCTCCACTTT
cdr3_aa: CASTQQGAGSPLHF

clone_size: NA
v_call: TRBV27
d_call: TRBD2
j_call: TRBJ2-1
cdr3_nt: TGTGCCAGCAGTACACTAGCGGGGGGGCTTAATGAGCAGTTCTTC
cdr3_aa: CASSTLAGGLNEQFF

clone_size: NA
v_call: TRBV9
d_call: NA
j_call: TRBJ1-2
cdr3_nt: TGTGCCAGCACCAAGAGGCAGACTAACTATGGCTACACCTTC
cdr3_aa: CASTKRQTNYGYTF

clone_size: NA
v_call: TRBV5-8
d_call: NA
j_call: TRBJ1-2
cdr3_nt: TGTGCCAGCAGCTTGGGAGACTATGGCTACACCTTC
cdr3_aa: CASSLGDYGYTF

clone_size: NA
v_call: TRBV2
d_call: NA
j_call: TRBJ2-7
cdr3_nt: TGTGCCAGCACCGAGGGGCGACAGGTGGGGCGGGAGCAGTACTTC
cdr3_aa: CASTEGRQVGREQYF

clone_size: once
v_call: TRBV9
d_call: NA
j_call: TRBJ2-7
cdr3_nt: TGTGCCAGCAGCCTTTCCCCCTCCTACGAGCAGTACTTC
cdr3_aa: CASSLSPSYEQYF

clone_size: NA
v_call: TRBV7-9
d_call: TRBD1
j_call: TRBJ2-7
cdr3_nt: TGTGCCAGCAGCCACCCAGGGGGCGCCTACGAGCAGTACTTC
cdr3_aa: CASSHPGGAYEQYF

clone_size: NA
v_call: TRBV5-6
d_call: NA
j_call: TRBJ2-7
cdr3_nt: TGTGCCAGCAGCTTGGGGAGAGACGAGCAGTACTTC
cdr3_aa: CASSLGRDEQYF

clone_size: NA
v_call: TRBV2
d_call: TRBD1
j_call: TRBJ2-7
cdr3_nt: TGTGCCAGCCTTGGACAGGGAGCGAACTACGAGCAGTACTTC
cdr3_aa: CASLGQGANYEQYF

clone_size: NA
v_call: TRBV19
d_call: TRBD2
j_call: TRBJ2-1
cdr3_nt: TGTGCCAGTAGTATTGCTAGCGGGGGCCTTTACAATGAGCAGTTCTTC
cdr3_aa: CASSIASGGLYNEQFF

clone_size: NA
v_call: TRBV27
d_call: TRBD2
j_call: TRBJ2-7
cdr3_nt: TGTGCCAGCAGGGGGGGACTAGCGGGGACTTTGGAGCAGTACTTC
cdr3_aa: CASRGGLAGTLEQYF

clone_size: NA
v_call: TRBV5-4
d_call: NA
j_call: TRBJ1-2
cdr3_nt: TGTGCCAGCAGCTTGGACCCGGAGTCCTATGGCTACACCTTC
cdr3_aa: CASSLDPESYGYTF

clone_size: NA
v_call: TRBV27
d_call: TRBD2
j_call: TRBJ2-3
cdr3_nt: TGTGCCAGCAGTCCGCTAGCGGGGGGCACAGATACGCAGTATTTT
cdr3_aa: CASSPLAGGTDTQYF

clone_size: NA
v_call: TRBV9
d_call: NA
j_call: TRBJ2-1
cdr3_nt: TGTGCCAGCAGCGTAGGGCAGGGCCCGGATGAGCAGTTCTTC
cdr3_aa: CASSVGQGPDEQFF

clone_size: NA
v_call: TRBV5-6
d_call: NA
j_call: TRBJ1-1
cdr3_nt: TGTGCCAGCAGCTTGATGTCCGGTGAAGCTTTCTTT
cdr3_aa: CASSLMSGEAFF

clone_size: NA
v_call: TRBV5-1
d_call: TRBD1
j_call: TRBJ2-7
cdr3_nt: TGCGCCAGCAGCTTGGAGGGACAGGAGTACGAGCAGTACTTC
cdr3_aa: CASSLEGQEYEQYF

clone_size: few
v_call: TRBV19
d_call: NA
j_call: TRBJ1-5
cdr3_nt: TGTGCCAGTGACAGTTTCAATCAGCCCCAGCATTTT
cdr3_aa: CASDSFNQPQHF

clone_size: NA
v_call: TRBV27
d_call: TRBD2
j_call: TRBJ2-5
cdr3_nt: TGTGCCACCTCTCTGGGACTAGGTACACAAGAGACCCAGTACTTC
cdr3_aa: CATSLGLGTQETQYF

clone_size: once
v_call: TRBV5-1
d_call: NA
j_call: TRBJ2-7
cdr3_nt: TGCGCCAGCAGCTTGACACCCGGGGACTCTTACGAGCAGTACTTC
cdr3_aa: CASSLTPGDSYEQYF

clone_size: NA
v_call: TRBV6-1
d_call: TRBD1
j_call: TRBJ1-2
cdr3_nt: TGTGCCAGCAGTGAATTCCTGACAGGGTATGGCTACACCTTC
cdr3_aa: CASSEFLTGYGYTF

clone_size: NA
v_call: TRBV4-1
d_call: NA
j_call: TRBJ1-6
cdr3_nt: TGCGCCAGCAGCCAATACCAGGGGTTAGATTCACCCCTCCACTTT
cdr3_aa: CASSQYQGLDSPLHF